The 5 T cell receptor beta chains presented below share a single source sample, sequenced in a study of T cell responses to AZD1222 COVID-19 vaccine (dated by TCRdb to about 2021). Receptor libraries were prepared by the immunoSEQ multiplex PCR assay. TCRdb's version of the immuneACCESS table is confined to in-frame rearrangements and falls short of the full clone set. An unresolved V gene accounts for under half of the shortfall where checked; the remainder is of unknown origin. The sample table holds tens of thousands of clones, of which roughly 84% were seen once. Together, the top ten hold approximately 25% of the sample. The time point label, as the study defines it: baseline before first vaccination. The material was peripheral blood, obtained on day 0 of AZD1222 vaccination. The receptor set was obtained from an adult in good health.

The V and J genes are TRBV6-5 and TRBJ1-2; no definite D call. This CDR3 spans 15 amino acids. Germline V gives CDR1 MNHEY, CDR2 SVGAGI. Trimming removed 8 bases at V and 0 bases at J, with 16 bases between. The CDR3 region has the DNA TGTGCCAGCTTTACCGATTGGAGTTCTAACTATGGCTACACCTTC. Its protein product is CASFTDWSSNYGYTF.

The chain has TRBV7-2 and TRBJ1-4; no clear D. Germline V lookup: CDR1 SGHTA, CDR2 FQGNSA. CDR3 length equals 14 residues. V was clipped by 4 bases and J by 2 bases, with 8 bases between them. CDR3 sequence (DNA): TGTGCCAGCAGCTCGGGGATTACTAATGAAAAACTGTTTTTT. The encoded protein is CASSSGITNEKLFF.

This sequence joins TRBV2 and TRBJ2-5; 7 bases map to TRBD2. This CDR3 contains 14 residues. CDR1 is SNHLY and CDR2 is FYNNEI in the germline V gene. The trim removed 4 bases at V and 7 bases at J, leaving 9 bases unmatched. The CDR3 nucleotides read TGTGCCAGCAGTGCCCCAGCGGGCGGGGGGACCCAGTACTTC. Protein product: CASSAPAGGGTQYF. The complete variable domain, with remaining parts taken from reference TRBV2 and TRBJ2-5, reads EPEVTQTPSHQVTQMGQEVILRCVPISNHLYFYWYRQILGQKVEFLVSFYNNEISEKSEIFDDQFSVERPDGSNFTLKIRSTKLEDSAMYFCASSAPAGGGTQYFGPGTRLLVL.

The rearrangement joins TRBV9 to TRBJ2-1; D is perhaps TRBD1 (5 bases). V was trimmed by 2 bases and J by 5 bases, leaving 17 bases between them. CDR1 SGDLS and CDR2 YYNGEE come from the germline V gene. CDR3 length: 16 amino acids. The CDR3: CASSVPSQGLDNEQFF. CDR3 sequence (DNA): TGTGCCAGCAGCGTTCCATCGCAGGGTCTGGACAATGAGCAGTTCTTC. The full variable domain, completed using reference TRBV9 and TRBJ2-1, is DSGVTQTPKHLITATGQRVTLRCSPRSGDLSVYWYQQSLDQGLQFLIQYYNGEERAKGNILERFSAQQFPDLHSELNLSSLELGDSALYFCASSVPSQGLDNEQFFGPGTRLTVL.

On this clone: Other nucleotide sequences in the sample specify the same CDR3. The rearrangement joins TRBV27 to TRBJ1-5, with D maybe TRBD1 (5 bases). CDR3 length equals 15 residues. CDR1 is MNHEY and CDR2 is SMNVEV in the germline V gene (reference sequence). The V end lost 3 bases, the J end lost 5 bases, and 14 bases lay between the germline ends. The CDR3 loop reads CASSLRPGGDQPQHF. The CDR3, as DNA: TGTGCCAGCAGTTTGCGCCCGGGGGGTGATCAGCCCCAGCATTTT.